This TCR beta chain was sequenced for a study of blood T cell repertoires in COVID-19 (dated by TCRdb to about 2020). Notes on the research overall: Collaborator samples came from the United States, Italy and Spain and covered acute and convalescent phases of COVID-19. The prospective study material was composed of cDNA or gDNA derived from T cells, B-cell-depleted T cells, or PBMCs. Deeply sampled blood TCRbeta repertoires from subjects exposed to, actively infected with, or recovered from COVID-19 were included in the dataset. The repertoires were made available in a free public database intended to serve as a resource for research on the immune response to SARS-CoV-2. The samples were drawn from the first 160 participants of the ongoing ImmuneRACE study and from some 1,300 subjects provided by 6 global collaborators. The sample metadata nearly always contained a de-identified subject ID, COVID-19 status, age in years and sex. Where HLA class I and class II types were available, the types were taken from metadata supplied by the sample provider, not from assay-based typing. General findings and caveats noted by the study authors: The amount of clinical and demographic metadata varied by source and participant and was provided uncurated.

TCRbeta CDR3 regions were amplified from genomic DNA using the immunoSEQ Assay, a bias-controlled multiplex PCR. As for the original processing: The number of nucleated cells in each sample was estimated by amplification of reference gene primers within the assay. To quantify the absolute abundance of each unique TCRbeta CDR3 rearrangement, sequence reads were collapsed and filtered. For each sample, productive Simpson clonality was calculated as the square root of Simpson's diversity index over productive rearrangements. TCRdb stores this immuneACCESS table with in-frame sequences only. Part of the clones is absent; in the studies checked, under half of the shortfall reflects unresolved V genes, and no reason is known for the rest. Clone size and V and J calls were adopted from that table, with D and trimming inferred from the DNA. For this sample the table gives roughly 180,000 clones, of which 60% to 85% were detected only once. The ten largest clones take up 8.6% of the sample.

Sequences SEHNR (CDR1) and FQNEAQ (CDR2) are obtained from the germline V gene (reference sequence). The CDR3 holds 14 amino acids from the cysteine to the phenylalanine. The sequence is cut down to CDR3 DNA, 42 bases in frame from base 1. After removal of 1 base from V and 4 bases from J, the junction retains 2 bases not matched to a gene. Details on this clone: Its antigen has not been determined. No quality values exist for individual bases; no much larger clone is one base distant.

The collaborating institutions used their own protocols to collect whole blood in K2EDTA tubes. Collaborator samples were shipped for TCRbeta analysis as frozen whole blood, isolated PBMCs, or DNA extracted from either sample type. The rearrangement combines TRBV7-9 with TRBJ2-3, with TRBD2 matching 7 junction bases. The sequence derives from a woman aged 45-60 years with active or convalescent COVID-19. The sequenced material came from peripheral blood. Read as DNA, the sequence is TGTGCCAGCAGCTTAGAGGGAGGGGCAGATACGCAGTATTTT. Its protein product is CASSLEGGADTQYF.